This T cell receptor (beta chain) originates from a study of blood T cell repertoires in COVID-19. In the study overall: Researchers got acute and convalescent COVID-19 samples from the United States, Italy and Spain. T cells, B-cell-depleted T cells, or PBMCs supplied cDNA or gDNA.

In the authors' methods: Amplification from reference gene primers served as the basis for estimated nucleated cell counts. The table came from immunoSEQ multiplex PCR; TCRdb's copy has only in-frame clones and leaves some out. Clone size and the V and J calls come from that table; the DNA yielded D and trimming. The sample records roughly 120,000 clones, nearly 90% being singletons. Concerning this clone itself: The sample carries other DNA sequences with the same CDR3.

Sequenced sample: peripheral blood. The sequence derives from a human donor in a cohort sampled during active COVID-19.

CDR3 amino acids: CASSPDRVDYGYTF. The DNA of the CDR3 is TGTGCCAGTAGTCCAGACAGGGTGGACTATGGCTACACCTTC. V is TRBV19 and J is TRBJ1-2; TRBD1 aligns across 7 bases. Germline CDR1 reads LNHDA; CDR2 reads SQIVND (reference sequence). The CDR3 is 14 amino acids. J gave up 3 bases and V 5 bases, and 6 bases lay outside the gene matches.